A single sample gave rise to the 28 T cell receptor beta chains below, sequenced in a study of blood T cell repertoires in COVID-19. The assay was immunoSEQ multiplex PCR, and TCRdb's table has in-frame clones only and misses some. Among about 98,000 clones listed, about nine tenths were seen once. The sample taken for sequencing was peripheral blood. These receptors all come from a man aged 45-65 years with acute or convalescent COVID-19.

The rearrangement joins TRBV4-1 to TRBJ2-2; possibly TRBD1 for D (5 bases). The CDR3 has 17 amino acids. V was clipped by 1 base and J by 3 bases, with 15 bases between them. CDR1 is MGHRA, CDR2 YSYEKL, per germline. CDR3 nucleotides: TGCGCCAGCAGCCAAGTTCTACGTCAGGGCTACACCGGGGAGCTGTTTTTT. Protein product: CASSQVLRQGYTGELFF.

This clone was found once. The V and J genes are TRBV15 and TRBJ2-4, with TRBD2 matching over 10 bases. The CDR3 consists of 16 residues. CDR1 LNHNV and CDR2 YYDKDF come from the germline V gene (reference sequence). Trimming took 1 base from V and 7 from J; bases not matched to a gene: 7. The CDR3, as DNA: TGTGCCACCAGCAGAGGGGCTAGCGGGAGAGAGAACATTCAGTACTTC. Residues: CATSRGASGRENIQYF.

The V and J genes are TRBV2 and TRBJ1-6, with D unresolved. The V end was cut by 4 bases, the J end by 8 bases, with 12 bases between. This CDR3 contains 14 residues. CDR1 is SNHLY, CDR2 FYNNEI, per germline. The CDR3 here is CASSVQANDSPLHF. The CDR3 region has the DNA TGTGCCAGCAGTGTTCAGGCCAACGATTCACCCCTCCACTTT. Combining the CDR3 with reference TRBV2 and TRBJ1-6 gives the whole variable domain EPEVTQTPSHQVTQMGQEVILRCVPISNHLYFYWYRQILGQKVEFLVSFYNNEISEKSEIFDDQFSVERPDGSNFTLKIRSTKLEDSAMYFCASSVQANDSPLHFGNGTRLTVT.

This rearrangement joins TRBV30 to TRBJ1-6, with a weak D call TRBD1 (5 bases). CDR1 is GTSNPN, CDR2 SVGIG, per germline (reference sequence). The ends were cut back, 0 bases at V and 9 bases at J, with 18 bases in the middle. The CDR3 has 16 residues. CDR3 nucleotide sequence: TGTGCCTGGAGTGTACGGGCGGGGCTCTACAGTTCACCCCTCCACTTT. This gives the protein CAWSVRAGLYSSPLHF.

This clone was counted once. This chain's CDR3 is CSAQRDAYNEQFF. The CDR3 region has the DNA TGCAGCGCCCAGCGGGATGCCTACAATGAGCAGTTCTTC. The chain uses TRBV29-1 and TRBJ2-1, with 7 bases matching TRBD2. Germline values: CDR1 SQVTM, CDR2 ANQGSEA. The CDR3 length is 13 residues. J was trimmed by 2 bases and V by 7 bases; bases with no gene match: 5.

With regard to this clone: One junction end disagrees with the germline gene, perhaps due to a read error. The gene calls are TRBV11-2 and TRBJ2-7; 7 nucleotides align to TRBD1. Germline-derived CDR1 and CDR2 are SGHAT and FQNNGV. The CDR3 is made up of 13 amino acids. CDR3 sequence: CASSWGQNYERYF. For the CDR3, the DNA is TGTGCCAGCAGCTGGGGACAGAACTACGAGCGGTACTTC.

The chain couples TRBV19 to TRBJ2-4; the match to TRBD2 covers 8 bases. In germline, CDR1 is LNHDA, CDR2 SQIVND (reference sequence). CDR3 length: 18 amino acids. Trimming at V came to 3 bases and at J to 0 bases, leaving 10 bases not matched to a gene. The CDR3 DNA follows: TGTGCCAGTAGTATGTTACAACCCCGGGGGGGAGCCAAAAACATTCAGTACTTC. It encodes CASSMLQPRGGAKNIQYF.

V and J are TRBV19 and TRBJ1-1; 7 bases are shared with TRBD1. J was trimmed by 0 bases and V by 8 bases; bases with no gene match: 9. The germline V gene has CDR1 LNHDA and CDR2 SQIVND (reference sequence). The CDR3 length is 15 residues. Written as DNA, the CDR3 is TGTGCCAGTCGTAAAGGGGACAGCTTGAACACTGAAGCTTTCTTT. Encoded protein: CASRKGDSLNTEAFF.

This rearrangement joins TRBV4-2 to TRBJ1-1; D remains ambiguous. This CDR3 is built from 13 residues. Germline CDR1 LGHNA, CDR2 YNFKEQ. V was shortened by 0 bases and J by 4 bases, with 6 bases between the two germline ends. The CDR3 is CASSQDPGTEAFF. The DNA for the CDR3 is TGTGCCAGCAGCCAAGATCCGGGCACTGAAGCTTTCTTT.

The V gene is TRBV19, the J gene TRBJ2-7, with TRBD1 matching 9 bases. This CDR3 has 14 amino acids. Germline-derived CDR1 and CDR2 are LNHDA and SQIVND (reference sequence). The junction had 1 base not matched to a gene; V was cut back by 4 bases and J by 0 bases. The CDR3 DNA is TGTGCCAGTAGTACGGGACAGGGCTCCTACGAGCAGTACTTC. It encodes CASSTGQGSYEQYF.

V gene TRBV29-1 combines with J gene TRBJ2-7; 7 bases match TRBD2. With V trimmed by 3 bases and J by 0 bases, 17 bases remained unmatched. The CDR3 runs to 18 residues. Germline CDR1 is SQVTM and CDR2 is ANQGSEA. CDR3 region: CSVEMGDYDSPSSYEQYF. The CDR3, as DNA: TGCAGCGTTGAGATGGGGGACTACGATAGCCCGAGCTCCTACGAGCAGTACTTC.

The rearrangement links TRBV19 to TRBJ2-3; the match to TRBD1 covers 8 bases. The CDR3 is made up of 14 amino acids. Germline V gene sequence: CDR1 LNHDA, CDR2 SQIVND (reference sequence). Trimming cost V 11 bases and J 4 bases; bases outside gene matches: 11. The CDR3 DNA is TGTGCCTCTAAAGACAGGGGAAATGCAGATACGCAGTATTTT. Protein: CASKDRGNADTQYF.

J is TRBJ2-7 and V is TRBV6-5; 12 bases are a match to TRBD2. V lost 0 bases, J lost 2 bases, and 2 bases stayed unmatched. The germline V gene has CDR1 MNHEY and CDR2 SVGAGI. This CDR3 is built from 16 residues. The CDR3 region is CASSYSRLAGAYEQYF. CDR3 DNA sequence: TGTGCCAGCAGTTACTCCAGACTAGCGGGGGCCTACGAGCAGTACTTC.

The V call is TRBV29-1, the J call TRBJ2-1; TRBD2 matches at 10 bases. Losses at the gene ends were 1 base for V and 0 bases for J; bases not matched to a gene: 9. The CDR3 sequence is 18 residues long. CDR1 SQVTM and CDR2 ANQGSEA come from the germline V gene. CDR3 DNA: TGCAGCGTTGAAGGAGTAGCGGGAGGCTCAAGCTCCTACAATGAGCAGTTCTTC. Translated, it gives CSVEGVAGGSSSYNEQFF.

Concerning this clone: The sample contains more than one DNA sequence encoding this CDR3. This chain connects TRBV11-2 to TRBJ1-1, with D unresolved. CDR1 and CDR2 (germline): SGHAT, FQNNGV. This CDR3 region has 13 residues. The V end was cut by 1 base, the J end by 1 base, with 4 bases between. CDR3 residues: CASSLGQNTEAFF. The CDR3 coding sequence is TGTGCCAGCAGCTTAGGGCAGAACACTGAAGCTTTCTTT.

This clone occurred once. V usage is TRBV3-1 (or the pseudogene TRBV3-2) and J usage is TRBJ1-3; D is uncertain. This CDR3 comprises 13 residues. Trimming removed 4 bases at V and 4 bases at J, with 8 bases between. Germline V lookup: CDR1 LGHDT, CDR2 YNNKEL (reference sequence). The CDR3 spells CASSLTVGNTIYF. The CDR3 bases are TGTGCCAGCAGCCTAACGGTCGGAAACACCATATATTTT.

The chain links TRBV4-2 to TRBJ2-5, with 11 bases that match TRBD2. Germline values: CDR1 LGHNA, CDR2 YNFKEQ. The J segment lost 2 bases and the V segment lost 5 bases, leaving 10 bases of the junction unmatched. CDR3 length equals 17 residues. Here the CDR3 reads CASSLIPGTSGQETQYF. Here the CDR3 DNA reads TGTGCCAGCAGCTTAATACCCGGGACTAGCGGACAAGAGACCCAGTACTTC.

CDR3 region: CASSQRTGGGEKLFF. CDR3 DNA: TGCGCCAGCAGCCAAAGGACAGGGGGAGGTGAAAAACTGTTTTTT. The chain is built from TRBV5-1 and TRBJ1-4, with TRBD1 matching over 10 bases. Germline CDR1 and CDR2: SGHRS and YFSETQ. The CDR3 runs 15 residues. V lost 4 bases to trimming and J lost 7 bases; unmatched junction nucleotides: 7.

V usage is TRBV30 and J usage is TRBJ2-7, with TRBD2 as a possible D gene (5 bases). The ends were cut back, 1 base at V and 2 bases at J, with 12 bases in the middle. The CDR3 has 14 amino acids. Germline V gene lookup returns CDR1 GTSNPN and CDR2 SVGIG (reference sequence). The DNA of the CDR3 is TGTGCCTGGAGTGCGAAACTAGGGACCTACGAGCAGTACTTC. It yields the protein CAWSAKLGTYEQYF.

CDR3 residues: CASSQSGAAYNSPLHF. CDR3 coding DNA: TGCGCCAGCAGCCAGTCAGGGGCGGCATATAATTCACCCCTCCACTTT. V is TRBV4-1 and J is TRBJ1-6, with D maybe TRBD1 (6 bases). Germline loops: CDR1 MGHRA, CDR2 YSYEKL. The V end lost 3 bases, the J end lost 4 bases, and 13 bases lay between the germline ends. This CDR3 has 16 residues.

The rearrangement uses TRBV30 and TRBJ2-7, with 8 bases identical to TRBD2. Germline CDR1 is GTSNPN and CDR2 is SVGIG (reference sequence). This CDR3 contains 17 residues. J lost 3 bases, V lost 5 bases, and 18 bases had no gene match. The CDR3 DNA follows: TGTGCCTGGCCAGGGCAGCGGGAGAGGGTTCCCCACTACGAGCAGTACTTC. Protein sequence: CAWPGQRERVPHYEQYF.

The rearrangement joins TRBV4-2 to TRBJ2-2; weak D call: TRBD1 (5 bases). The CDR3 extends over 14 amino acids. Germline-derived CDR1 and CDR2 are LGHNA and YNFKEQ. V gave up 0 bases and J gave up 6 bases, with 8 bases separating them. CDR3: CASSQEGVAGELFF. The CDR3, as DNA: TGTGCCAGCAGCCAAGAAGGGGTGGCCGGGGAGCTGTTTTTT.

This clone was recorded a few times. This chain joins TRBV19 and TRBJ2-1, with D maybe TRBD2 (6 bases). V lost 1 base and J 0 bases, leaving 16 bases between the germline ends. The CDR3 covers 18 residues. In germline, CDR1 is LNHDA, CDR2 SQIVND (reference sequence). The CDR3: CASSIVPGDLSSYNEQFF. CDR3 in DNA: TGTGCCAGTAGTATAGTCCCGGGAGATTTAAGCTCCTACAATGAGCAGTTCTTC.

This clone was found a few times. The gene calls are TRBV11-2 and TRBJ2-7; 9 nucleotides line up with TRBD1. J gave up 0 bases and V 6 bases, and 6 bases lay outside the gene matches. Looked up from germline, CDR1 is SGHAT and CDR2 is FQNNGV. CDR3 length equals 15 residues. In DNA, the CDR3 is TGTGCCAGCAGGACCGGACAGGGGAACTCCTACGAGCAGTACTTC. Residues: CASRTGQGNSYEQYF. Filled out from reference TRBV11-2 and TRBJ2-7, the complete variable domain reads EAGVAQSPRYKIIEKRQSVAFWCNPISGHATLYWYQQILGQGPKLLIQFQNNGVVDDSQLPKDRFSAERLKGVDSTLKIQPAKLEDSAVYLCASRTGQGNSYEQYFGPGTRLTVT.

V gene TRBV6-2 or TRBV6-3 combines with J gene TRBJ2-1, with a weak D call TRBD2 (6 bases). The germline gives CDR1 MNHEY, CDR2 SVGEGT. Trimming pared 4 bases from V and 9 bases from J, leaving 25 bases between. This CDR3 spans 17 amino acids. CDR3 sequence (DNA): TGTGCCAGCAGTTCCGACGTTCGGGACTCGGGTAGGAGTGAGCAGTTCTTC. Protein product: CASSSDVRDSGRSEQFF.

The chain couples TRBV7-9 to TRBJ1-1, with 9 bases matching TRBD1. Germline V CDR1 and CDR2: SEHNR, FQNEAQ (reference sequence). The CDR3 is 14 residues long. Trimming cost V 5 bases and J 10 bases; bases outside gene matches: 11. Written as DNA, the CDR3 is TGTGCCAGCAGCGCCGCGGGACAGGGAATTGGAGCTTTCTTT. Translation gives CASSAAGQGIGAFF.

The V call is TRBV12-3 or TRBV12-4, the J call TRBJ2-7; perhaps TRBD1 as D (6 bases). V lost 4 bases and J lost 4, with 8 bases in between. The CDR3 length is 12 residues. CDR3 in DNA: TGTGCCAGCAGTTACACAGGGTACGAGCAGTACTTC. This codes for CASSYTGYEQYF.

J is TRBJ2-1 and V is TRBV7-2; the match to TRBD2 covers 12 bases. The CDR3 contains 17 residues. Germline CDR1 SGHTA, CDR2 FQGNSA. The ends lost 2 bases at V and 9 bases at J; junction bases unmatched: 11. In DNA, the CDR3 is TGTGCCAGCAGCTTATTTGCTAGCGGGAGGGTCTTAGGTGAGCAGTTCTTC. Its protein is CASSLFASGRVLGEQFF.